Listed below are T cell receptor beta chains from one sample, sequenced in a study of human T cells and chemical hapten exposure. TCRdb re-called the RACE reads with MiXCR, one entry per CDR3 protein. The data show about 380,000 distinct CDR3 sequences, about 6.3% seen once. Sequencing used whole blood, obtained in connection with sensitization to the hapten diphenylcyclopropenone (DPC). Every receptor here comes from a woman in her late teens or twenties with alopecia areata. Some clones in this sample may be carry-over from other donors' samples. Both conserved end residues are part of each CDR3. The order of the fields is clone size, D gene, V gene, CDR3 length, J gene, CDR3 protein, CDR3 DNA. The D gene is left open where the match is weak. Expanded clones are given a class, and other clones once, few, many or no size at all.

>many|NA|TRBV4-3|13|TRBJ1-2
CASSQDVGYGYTF
TGCGCCAGCAGCCAAGATGTAGGCTATGGCTACACCTTC
>few|NA|TRBV10-3|14|TRBJ2-7
CAISVGGRTYEQYF
TGTGCCATCAGTGTAGGGGGACGAACCTACGAGCAGTACTTC
>NA|NA|TRBV6-2/TRBV6-3|14|TRBJ1-1
CASRPDRSRAEAFF
TGTGCCAGCAGGCCGGACAGATCAAGGGCTGAAGCTTTCTTT
>few|NA|TRBV29-1|13|TRBJ2-7
CSVEEEGGYEQYF
TGCAGCGTTGAAGAGGAGGGGGGGTACGAGCAGTACTTC
>NA|NA|TRBV7-9|14|TRBJ2-2
CASSPTGHGGELFF
TGTGCCAGCAGTCCGACGGGGCACGGTGGGGAGCTGTTTTTT
>many|TRBD1|TRBV10-3|12|TRBJ1-1
CAIRTYRGEAFF
TGTGCCATCAGAACCTACAGGGGTGAAGCTTTCTTT
>many|NA|TRBV6-5|15|TRBJ1-6
CASSYDPGGNSPLHF
TGTGCCAGCAGTTACGATCCCGGCGGCAATTCACCCCTCCACTTT
>NA|TRBD2|TRBV20-1|15|TRBJ2-3
CSACPLAGPTDTQYF
TGCAGTGCTTGTCCGCTAGCGGGACCCACAGATACGCAGTATTTT
>NA|NA|TRBV6-2/TRBV6-3|14|TRBJ2-7
CASSHRRGSYEQYF
TGTGCCAGCAGCCACCGGAGAGGCTCCTACGAGCAGTACTTC
>NA|NA|TRBV3-1|16|TRBJ2-1
CASSHRGVSSYNEQFF
TGTGCCAGCAGCCACCGGGGTGTAAGCTCCTACAATGAGCAGTTCTTC
>few|TRBD2|TRBV7-9|15|TRBJ2-7
CASSLRLAGTYEQYF
TGTGCCAGCAGCTTAAGACTAGCGGGAACCTACGAGCAGTACTTC
>NA|NA|TRBV28|12|TRBJ2-5
CASGRKKETQYF
TGTGCCAGCGGGCGGAAGAAAGAGACCCAGTACTTC
>many|NA|TRBV18|15|TRBJ1-6
CASSPQTGDNSPLHF
TGTGCCAGCTCACCACAGACAGGCGATAATTCACCCCTCCACTTT
>NA|NA|TRBV28|18|TRBJ2-5
CASTKPRDLNPREETQYF
TGTGCCAGCACCAAACCGCGGGACCTAAACCCCAGGGAAGAGACCCAGTACTTC
>NA|NA|TRBV6-5|16|TRBJ2-4
CASILGEYHAKNIQYF
TGTGCCAGCATTCTAGGCGAGTACCATGCCAAAAACATTCAGTACTTC
>NA|NA|TRBV9|16|TRBJ1-2
CASSPTPIGNNYGYTF
TGTGCCAGCAGCCCTACACCTATAGGCAATAACTATGGCTACACCTTC
>many|TRBD1|TRBV9|15|TRBJ2-7
CASSAGQGPAYEQYF
TGTGCCAGCAGCGCAGGACAGGGCCCCGCCTACGAGCAGTACTTC
>NA|TRBD1|TRBV5-6|15|TRBJ2-7
CASSPWIRGLYEQYF
TGTGCCAGCAGCCCGTGGATCAGGGGGCTATACGAGCAGTACTTC
>many|NA|TRBV21-1|13|TRBJ2-7
CASSNPQHYEQYF
TGTGCCAGCAGCAATCCACAGCACTACGAGCAGTACTTC
>many|NA|TRBV5-1|15|TRBJ1-4
CASSLAVGPGEKLFF
TGCGCCAGCAGCTTGGCCGTCGGTCCGGGAGAAAAACTGTTTTTT
>many|NA|TRBV7-2|13|TRBJ2-5
CASSSGNQETQYF
TGTGCCAGCAGTTCGGGGAACCAAGAGACCCAGTACTTC
>many|NA|TRBV7-9|14|TRBJ1-5
CASSPTGSGQPQHF
TGTGCCAGCAGCCCGACCGGGAGCGGTCAGCCCCAGCATTTT
>NA|NA|TRBV5-1|14|TRBJ2-7
CASSLDLGITEQYF
TGCGCCAGCAGCTTGGATTTAGGGATCACCGAGCAGTACTTC
>few|TRBD2|TRBV7-2|16|TRBJ2-1
CASSVLLAEEYNEQFF
TGTGCCAGCAGCGTATTACTAGCGGAGGAATACAATGAGCAGTTCTTC
>many|TRBD1|TRBV9|16|TRBJ1-5
CASSAGQGAGNQPQHF
TGTGCCAGCAGCGCTGGACAGGGGGCAGGAAATCAGCCCCAGCATTTT
>NA|TRBD1|TRBV7-9|15|TRBJ1-2
CASSTQGAREYGYTF
TGTGCCAGCAGCACACAGGGGGCACGGGAGTATGGCTACACCTTC
>NA|NA|TRBV24-1|15|TRBJ2-5
CATSDLQAPQETQYF
TGTGCCACCAGTGATTTGCAGGCGCCCCAAGAGACCCAGTACTTC
>many|NA|TRBV29-1|16|TRBJ1-5
CSVEEGGALPDQPQHF
TGCAGCGTTGAAGAGGGAGGGGCTCTCCCCGATCAGCCCCAGCATTTT
>many|NA|TRBV6-6|16|TRBJ1-2
CASSYSTLHTNYGYTF
TGTGCCAGCAGTTACTCGACGTTGCACACTAACTATGGCTACACCTTC
>many|NA|TRBV27|13|TRBJ1-4
CASSLWGAEKLFF
TGTGCCAGCTCCCTATGGGGGGCTGAAAAACTGTTTTTT
>few|NA|TRBV7-9|14|TRBJ1-2
CASSLNSFIYGYTF
TGTGCCAGCAGCTTAAATAGTTTCATCTATGGCTACACCTTC
>few|NA|TRBV6-5|16|TRBJ1-3
CASSYAGHFSGNTIYF
TGTGCCAGCAGTTACGCTGGACACTTCTCTGGAAACACCATATATTTT
>many|TRBD2|TRBV25-1|17|TRBJ2-3
CASRRGTSGGRTDTQYF
TGTGCCAGCAGACGAGGGACTAGCGGGGGGCGCACAGATACGCAGTATTTT
>NA|TRBD1|TRBV10-3|15|TRBJ1-5
CAISEMGQAGQPQHF
TGTGCCATCAGTGAGATGGGACAGGCTGGGCAGCCCCAGCATTTT
>many|NA|TRBV4-1|17|TRBJ1-2
CASSQYVDFGGNYGYTF
TGCGCCAGCAGCCAATATGTGGATTTCGGGGGCAACTATGGCTACACCTTC
>NA|NA|TRBV5-1|14|TRBJ2-1
CASSSGGTEDEQFF
TGCGCCAGCAGCTCTGGGGGGACCGAGGATGAGCAGTTCTTC
>few|TRBD1|TRBV6-6|17|TRBJ1-1
CASSDPGQGHEGTEAFF
TGTGCCAGCAGTGATCCGGGACAGGGTCATGAGGGCACTGAAGCTTTCTTT
>many|NA|TRBV7-9|14|TRBJ2-3
CASSLGGASDTQYF
TGTGCCAGCAGCTTAGGGGGGGCGTCAGATACGCAGTATTTT
>few|NA|TRBV6-1|14|TRBJ2-5
CASSEAGARLPQYF
TGTGCCAGCAGTGAGGCGGGGGCCCGTCTTCCCCAGTACTTC
>many|TRBD2|TRBV6-6|15|TRBJ2-3
CASSLPGLALDTQYF
TGTGCCAGCAGTCTACCGGGACTAGCCTTGGATACGCAGTATTTT
>few|NA|TRBV28|16|TRBJ1-5
CASSFYISGSNQPQHF
TGTGCCAGCAGTTTTTATATATCCGGAAGCAATCAGCCCCAGCATTTT
>many|NA|TRBV29-1|14|TRBJ2-1
CSVAAASGDSEQFF
TGCAGCGTTGCGGCGGCTTCTGGGGACTCGGAGCAGTTCTTC
>few|NA|TRBV18|17|TRBJ1-1
CASSPRQGDFGFAEAFF
TGTGCCAGCTCACCACGTCAGGGTGATTTCGGGTTCGCTGAAGCTTTCTTT
>few|NA|TRBV4-1|13|TRBJ2-3
CASTGVVTDTQYF
TGCGCCAGCACCGGGGTCGTCACAGATACGCAGTATTTT
>many|NA|TRBV28|14|TRBJ1-6
CASSLGGAGTPLHF
TGTGCCAGCAGTTTAGGAGGCGCTGGGACACCCCTCCACTTT
>many|NA|TRBV4-3|15|TRBJ1-1
CASTSVAGTNTEAFF
TGCGCCAGCACCTCAGTCGCTGGCACTAACACTGAAGCTTTCTTT
>few|NA|TRBV20-1|13|TRBJ2-7
CSARGGLSYEQYF
TGCAGTGCTAGAGGCGGACTATCCTACGAGCAGTACTTC
>few|NA|TRBV20-1|15|TRBJ2-3
CSAIPSGLSTDTQYF
TGCAGTGCAATCCCCAGCGGGCTCAGCACAGATACGCAGTATTTT
>NA|NA|TRBV10-3|16|TRBJ1-6
CAIKGETVSYNSPLHF
TGTGCCATTAAGGGAGAGACAGTCTCCTATAATTCACCCCTCCACTTT
>few|NA|TRBV5-5|14|TRBJ1-3
CASSLEIAGNTIYF
TGTGCCAGCAGCTTGGAAATCGCTGGAAACACCATATATTTT
>many|TRBD1|TRBV28|14|TRBJ2-2
CASRDREGTGELFF
TGTGCCAGCAGGGACAGGGAAGGCACCGGGGAGCTGTTTTTT
>NA|TRBD2|TRBV4-3|16|TRBJ2-3
CASSQERAGGADTQYF
TGCGCCAGCAGCCAAGAGAGAGCGGGGGGGGCAGATACGCAGTATTTT
>NA|TRBD2|TRBV7-6|19|TRBJ2-3
CASSPGRLAGGKSTDTQYF
TGTGCCAGCAGCCCCGGGAGACTAGCGGGGGGAAAAAGCACAGATACGCAGTATTTT